This T cell receptor beta chain was identified in a study of blood T cells in healthy people across ages. General study results and limits: Among T cells, TCR beta diversity per million cells dropped roughly linearly as age rose.

The use of a sample-barcoded 5' primer and a J-beta primer mix characterized a second PCR of 7 to 11 cycles. Samples each returned at least 2.5 million CDR3-containing paired-end reads. TCRdb processed the 5' RACE reads anew with MiXCR; each CDR3 protein has one entry. The sample lists about 1.6 million distinct CDR3 sequences, roughly 30% occurring once. In the case of this clonotype: No antigen is known for it.

Collection of 8.5 to 10 milliliters of peripheral blood was performed for each donor. The CDR3 spans 16 residues. CDR1 DFQATT and CDR2 SNEGSKA come from the germline V gene (reference sequence). V was shortened by 7 bases and J by 2 bases, with 21 bases between the two germline ends. The sample comprised blood. This sequence was found in a woman in her twenties or thirties in good health. This chain connects TRBV20-1 to TRBJ1-5, with a tentative D call TRBD1 (6 bases). CDR3 protein: CSVRRDNESGNQPQHF. CDR3 in DNA: TGCAGTGTACGCCGGGACAACGAGTCTGGCAATCAGCCCCAGCATTTT.